The rows below give T cell receptor beta chains drawn from one sample of a study of persistence of HIV-infected CD4 T cells. Clones were read by immunoSEQ multiplex PCR, and TCRdb kept only the in-frame ones, dropping some. The repertoire holds about 45,000 clones, with just under 90% as singletons. Their antigens remain unidentified. The sequenced sample was CD4+ T cells sorted from PBMCs after approximately 18-hour stimulation, obtained from a patient who received antiretroviral therapy. Every receptor here comes from an adult woman with HIV who was CMV-seropositive. CDR3s include the opening cysteine and the closing phenylalanine or tryptophan. Each record gives: V gene, clone size, J gene, D gene, CDR3 protein, CDR3 DNA. A D gene is named only where the DNA matches it firmly. Clone size is stated in some rows and not others, as once, few, many or a class when expanded.

V gene: TRBV25-1; clone size: -; J gene: TRBJ2-5; D gene: -; CDR3 protein: CASSDMGLETQYF; CDR3 DNA: TGTGCCAGCAGTGATATGGGGTTAGAGACCCAGTACTTC
V gene: TRBV5-5; clone size: once; J gene: TRBJ1-3; D gene: -; CDR3 protein: CASSLDLGGTIYF; CDR3 DNA: TGTGCCAGCAGCTTGGATCTAGGTGGCACCATATATTTT
V gene: TRBV18; clone size: once; J gene: TRBJ2-2; D gene: -; CDR3 protein: CASSPVGAETGELFF; CDR3 DNA: TGTGCCAGCTCACCAGTGGGGGCCGAAACCGGGGAGCTGTTTTTT
V gene: TRBV7-2; clone size: -; J gene: TRBJ1-1; D gene: -; CDR3 protein: CASTSTGHTEAFF; CDR3 DNA: TGTGCCAGCACCTCAACAGGGCACACTGAAGCTTTCTTT
V gene: TRBV28; clone size: -; J gene: TRBJ2-3; D gene: TRBD2; CDR3 protein: CASVGTSGYTDTQYF; CDR3 DNA: TGTGCCAGCGTAGGGACTAGCGGATACACAGATACGCAGTATTTT
V gene: TRBV28; clone size: few; J gene: TRBJ2-7; D gene: -; CDR3 protein: CASSLVEGTYEQYF; CDR3 DNA: TGTGCCAGCAGTTTGGTAGAGGGAACCTACGAGCAGTACTTC
V gene: TRBV7-2; clone size: -; J gene: TRBJ2-7; D gene: -; CDR3 protein: CASSLGRARGAYEQYF; CDR3 DNA: TGTGCCAGCAGCTTAGGCCGGGCCCGTGGGGCCTACGAGCAGTACTTC
V gene: TRBV11-1; clone size: once; J gene: TRBJ2-3; D gene: -; CDR3 protein: CASSFGKVIGTDTQYF; CDR3 DNA: TGTGCCAGCAGCTTCGGGAAGGTCATAGGTACAGATACGCAGTATTTT
V gene: TRBV2; clone size: -; J gene: TRBJ1-1; D gene: -; CDR3 protein: CASSAKGSISNTEAFF; CDR3 DNA: TGTGCCAGCAGTGCAAAGGGTTCCATCTCGAACACTGAAGCTTTCTTT
V gene: TRBV2; clone size: -; J gene: TRBJ1-1; D gene: -; CDR3 protein: CASSAMPGNTEAFF; CDR3 DNA: TGTGCCAGCAGTGCGATGCCAGGGAACACTGAAGCTTTCTTT
V gene: TRBV4-1; clone size: -; J gene: TRBJ1-6; D gene: TRBD1; CDR3 protein: CASSQEGQGGTYNSPLHF; CDR3 DNA: TGCGCCAGCAGCCAAGAGGGGCAGGGGGGTACCTATAATTCACCCCTCCACTTT
V gene: TRBV5-5; clone size: -; J gene: TRBJ2-2; D gene: TRBD2; CDR3 protein: CASSPFPAGGNTGELFF; CDR3 DNA: TGTGCCAGCAGCCCGTTTCCAGCGGGAGGGAACACCGGGGAGCTGTTTTTT
V gene: TRBV28; clone size: -; J gene: TRBJ1-2; D gene: -; CDR3 protein: CASSFPPGYSNYGYTF; CDR3 DNA: TGTGCCAGCAGTTTCCCCCCGGGATATTCTAACTATGGCTACACCTTC
V gene: TRBV28; clone size: -; J gene: TRBJ2-5; D gene: -; CDR3 protein: CASLAEETQYF; CDR3 DNA: TGTGCCAGTTTAGCGGAAGAGACCCAGTACTTC
V gene: TRBV18; clone size: -; J gene: TRBJ2-1; D gene: TRBD2; CDR3 protein: CASSPGLATNNEQFF; CDR3 DNA: TGTGCCAGCTCACCGGGACTAGCGACTAACAATGAGCAGTTCTTC
V gene: TRBV18; clone size: -; J gene: TRBJ2-7; D gene: -; CDR3 protein: CASSPEGQNEQYF; CDR3 DNA: TGTGCCAGCTCACCCGAGGGGCAGAACGAGCAGTACTTC
V gene: TRBV28; clone size: -; J gene: TRBJ1-2; D gene: -; CDR3 protein: CASTRSNYGYTF; CDR3 DNA: TGTGCCAGCACCAGGAGTAACTATGGCTACACCTTC
V gene: TRBV5-1; clone size: -; J gene: TRBJ2-2; D gene: -; CDR3 protein: CASSLVEANTGELFF; CDR3 DNA: TGCGCCAGCAGCCTGGTCGAAGCGAACACCGGGGAGCTGTTTTTT
V gene: TRBV27; clone size: -; J gene: TRBJ1-1; D gene: -; CDR3 protein: CASSLRVGMGEAFF; CDR3 DNA: TGTGCCAGCAGTTTAAGGGTAGGGATGGGTGAAGCTTTCTTT
V gene: TRBV5-4; clone size: -; J gene: TRBJ2-4; D gene: TRBD1; CDR3 protein: CASGGQGAKNIQYF; CDR3 DNA: TGTGCCAGCGGGGGACAGGGGGCCAAAAACATTCAGTACTTC
V gene: TRBV7-2; clone size: -; J gene: TRBJ1-1; D gene: -; CDR3 protein: CASSYGTGNTRGAFF; CDR3 DNA: TGTGCCAGCAGCTACGGGACGGGAAACACTAGGGGAGCTTTCTTT
V gene: TRBV11-1; clone size: -; J gene: TRBJ2-7; D gene: TRBD1; CDR3 protein: CASSLDRTYEQYF; CDR3 DNA: TGTGCCAGCAGCTTGGACAGGACCTACGAGCAGTACTTC
V gene: TRBV20-1; clone size: once; J gene: TRBJ1-2; D gene: -; CDR3 protein: CSASLVQDGYTF; CDR3 DNA: TGCAGTGCTAGTTTGGTCCAGGATGGCTACACCTTC
V gene: TRBV10-2; clone size: -; J gene: TRBJ2-7; D gene: TRBD2; CDR3 protein: CASRLPGLAGIISEQYF; CDR3 DNA: TGCGCCAGCAGGCTACCGGGACTAGCGGGAATCATCTCCGAGCAGTACTTC
V gene: TRBV27; clone size: -; J gene: TRBJ1-5; D gene: -; CDR3 protein: CASSFGGGRQPQHF; CDR3 DNA: TGTGCCAGCAGTTTTGGAGGGGGTCGACAGCCCCAGCATTTT
V gene: TRBV9; clone size: -; J gene: TRBJ2-3; D gene: -; CDR3 protein: CASSVAAGRGTDTQYF; CDR3 DNA: TGTGCCAGCAGCGTAGCGGCAGGCCGCGGGACAGATACGCAGTATTTT
V gene: TRBV21-1; clone size: few; J gene: TRBJ2-5; D gene: -; CDR3 protein: CASSKAGGNQETQYF; CDR3 DNA: TGTGCCAGCAGCAAAGCCGGGGGGAACCAAGAGACCCAGTACTTC
V gene: TRBV9; clone size: -; J gene: TRBJ2-1; D gene: TRBD1; CDR3 protein: CASSQDRGRFSNEQFF; CDR3 DNA: TGTGCCAGCAGCCAGGACAGGGGGCGATTTTCCAATGAGCAGTTCTTC
V gene: TRBV12-3/TRBV12-4; clone size: -; J gene: TRBJ1-2; D gene: -; CDR3 protein: CASSLGGGYTF; CDR3 DNA: TGTGCCAGCAGTTTAGGGGGTGGCTACACCTTC
V gene: TRBV24-1; clone size: -; J gene: TRBJ2-5; D gene: -; CDR3 protein: CATSADSKQETQYF; CDR3 DNA: TGTGCCACCAGTGCAGACAGCAAACAAGAGACCCAGTACTTC
V gene: TRBV7-8; clone size: -; J gene: TRBJ2-3; D gene: TRBD2; CDR3 protein: CASSHRVGGSSADTQYF; CDR3 DNA: TGTGCCAGCAGCCACCGAGTGGGCGGGAGTTCCGCAGATACGCAGTATTTT